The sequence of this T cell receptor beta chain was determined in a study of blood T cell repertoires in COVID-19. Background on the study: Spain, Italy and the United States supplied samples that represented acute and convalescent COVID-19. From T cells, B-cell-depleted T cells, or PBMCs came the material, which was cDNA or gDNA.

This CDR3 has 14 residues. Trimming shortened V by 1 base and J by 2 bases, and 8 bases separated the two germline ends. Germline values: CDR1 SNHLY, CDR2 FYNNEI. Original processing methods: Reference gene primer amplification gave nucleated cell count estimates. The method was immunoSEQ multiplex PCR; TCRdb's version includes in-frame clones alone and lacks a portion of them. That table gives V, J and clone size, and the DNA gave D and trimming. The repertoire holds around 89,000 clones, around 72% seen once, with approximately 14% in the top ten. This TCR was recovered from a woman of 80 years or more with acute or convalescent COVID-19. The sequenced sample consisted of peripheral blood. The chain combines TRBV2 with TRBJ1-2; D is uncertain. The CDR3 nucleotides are TGTGCCAGCAGTGAAGACAGTCCAAACTATGGCTACACCTTC. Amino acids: CASSEDSPNYGYTF.